This TCR beta chain was sequenced in a study of CD4 T cell repertoires in COVID-19. General study results and limits: Between about 6.5 and 26% of SARS-CoV-2 clonotypes also appeared in SARS-CoV and/or HKU1 spike cultures. Several top expanded SARS-CoV-2-reactive clonotypes were shared by two or three memory subsets.

These memory T cells were uncultured and sequenced directly after ex vivo isolation. Using immunoSEQ multiplex PCR, the repertoire was profiled, and TCRdb retains in-frame clones only, with some absent. This repertoire shows more than 20,000 clones, roughly 92% found once; its top ten account for 0.65% to 0.8%. Trimming took 1 base from V and 3 from J, leaving 7 bases between them. Germline values: CDR1 SGHKS, CDR2 YYEKEE (reference sequence). The CDR3 sequence is 13 residues long. Concerning this clone itself: Its matching antigen is unknown.

This chain links TRBV5-5 with TRBJ1-1, with D hard to call. The origin of this receptor is a human donor who had COVID-19. This sample comprised circulating follicular helper CD4+ T cells (cTfh) from blood, obtained before the COVID-19 pandemic. The CDR3 loop reads CASSLQRDTEAFF. CDR3 sequence (DNA): TGTGCCAGCAGCTTGCAAAGAGACACTGAAGCTTTCTTT.